This T cell receptor beta chain was documented in a study of T-cell reconstitution after alpha-beta-depleted transplantation in children. Points from the study as a whole: From surviving recipient T cells and thymic progenitors came the high day-60 TCRbeta diversity observed in some patients. Reportedly, roughly two months post-transplant, alpha-beta T cells arose from several hundred expanded graft clones. One year after transplant, T-cell counts and diversity came mostly from newly produced T cells.

This clonotype was recorded many times. Its target is not known. Unique molecular identifiers were used to barcode this TCRbeta library. Each CDR3 protein is one row after TCRdb ran MiXCR on the PCR reads. The table lists thousands of distinct CDR3 sequences, over 20% of them singletons. The V gene lost 3 bases and the J gene lost 1 base, with 9 bases spanning the gap. CDR1 is LGHDT, CDR2 YNNKEL, per germline (reference sequence). This CDR3 has 14 amino acids. The receptor comes from a boy under three years old who had a stem cell transplant for acute myeloid leukemia, so the T cells may come from the graft donor. The sample here was PBMCs, mostly from graft donor cells, taken 60 days after TCRalphabeta/CD19-depleted stem cell transplant. The chain employs TRBV3-1 and TRBJ1-1; the D gene is possibly TRBD1 (5 bases). The CDR3 DNA follows: TGTGCCAGCAGCCAGGCAGACAGGAACACTGAAGCTTTCTTT. Amino acids: CASSQADRNTEAFF.